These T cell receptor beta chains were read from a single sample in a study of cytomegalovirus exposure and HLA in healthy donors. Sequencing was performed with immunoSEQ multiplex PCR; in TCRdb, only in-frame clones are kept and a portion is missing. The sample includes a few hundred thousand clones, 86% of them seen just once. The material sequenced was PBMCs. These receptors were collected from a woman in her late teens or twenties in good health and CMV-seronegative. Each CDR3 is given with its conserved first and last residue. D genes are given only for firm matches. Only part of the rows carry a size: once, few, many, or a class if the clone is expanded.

CDR3aa: CASSSTGWINTGELFF
CDR3nt: TGTGCCAGCAGTTCCACAGGGTGGATAAACACCGGGGAGCTGTTTTTT
abundance: NA
j_gene: TRBJ2-2
d_gene: NA
v_gene: TRBV28

CDR3aa: CASSPSVGGELFF
CDR3nt: TGCGCCAGCAGCCCGAGCGTTGGCGGGGAGCTGTTTTTT
abundance: NA
j_gene: TRBJ2-2
d_gene: NA
v_gene: TRBV5-1

CDR3aa: CASSLGASGASSYNEQFF
CDR3nt: TGCGCCAGCAGCCTAGGGGCTAGCGGGGCCAGCTCCTACAATGAGCAGTTCTTC
abundance: NA
j_gene: TRBJ2-1
d_gene: TRBD2
v_gene: TRBV5-1

CDR3aa: CASSYRDTDYGYTF
CDR3nt: TGTGCCAGCAGTTACCGGGACACTGACTATGGCTACACCTTC
abundance: NA
j_gene: TRBJ1-2
d_gene: NA
v_gene: TRBV6-5

CDR3aa: CASSLSRANKGGELFF
CDR3nt: TGTGCCAGCAGTTTATCGAGGGCCAACAAGGGCGGGGAGCTGTTTTTT
abundance: NA
j_gene: TRBJ2-2
d_gene: NA
v_gene: TRBV27

CDR3aa: CASSVQMNTEAFF
CDR3nt: TGTGCCAGTAGTGTACAGATGAACACTGAAGCTTTCTTT
abundance: few
j_gene: TRBJ1-1
d_gene: NA
v_gene: TRBV19

CDR3aa: CASTISTVAYEQYF
CDR3nt: TGTGCCAGCACTATCTCCACAGTTGCCTACGAGCAGTACTTC
abundance: NA
j_gene: TRBJ2-7
d_gene: NA
v_gene: TRBV28

CDR3aa: CASSSGVGGGGQETQYF
CDR3nt: TGTGCCAGCAGCTCCGGCGTAGGGGGAGGGGGTCAAGAGACCCAGTACTTC
abundance: NA
j_gene: TRBJ2-5
d_gene: NA
v_gene: TRBV9

CDR3aa: CASSAQGLDTEAFF
CDR3nt: TGCGCCAGCAGCGCACAGGGGTTAGACACTGAAGCTTTCTTT
abundance: NA
j_gene: TRBJ1-1
d_gene: TRBD1
v_gene: TRBV5-1

CDR3aa: CATSRDLSSPLHF
CDR3nt: TGTGCCACCAGCAGAGATCTTAGTTCACCCCTCCACTTT
abundance: NA
j_gene: TRBJ1-6
d_gene: NA
v_gene: TRBV15

CDR3aa: CASSEQGGYNEQFF
CDR3nt: TGTGCCAGCAGTGAACAGGGGGGATACAATGAGCAGTTCTTC
abundance: NA
j_gene: TRBJ2-1
d_gene: NA
v_gene: TRBV25-1

CDR3aa: CASTPPRGGSTDTQYF
CDR3nt: TGTGCCAGCACCCCTCCCCGGGGGGGTAGCACAGATACGCAGTATTTT
abundance: NA
j_gene: TRBJ2-3
d_gene: TRBD2
v_gene: TRBV28

CDR3aa: CASSPWAGTEQYF
CDR3nt: TGTGCCAGCAGCCCCTGGGCCGGTACCGAGCAGTACTTC
abundance: few
j_gene: TRBJ2-7
d_gene: NA
v_gene: TRBV11-2

CDR3aa: CASSYSSRGRETQYF
CDR3nt: TGTGCCAGCAGTTACTCGTCCAGGGGTAGGGAGACCCAGTACTTC
abundance: NA
j_gene: TRBJ2-5
d_gene: NA
v_gene: TRBV6-5

CDR3aa: CASSPSSYEQYF
CDR3nt: TGTGCCAGCAGTCCGAGTTCCTACGAGCAGTACTTC
abundance: NA
j_gene: TRBJ2-7
d_gene: NA
v_gene: TRBV6-1

CDR3aa: CASSIVLPGEQYF
CDR3nt: TGTGCCAGTAGTATAGTTCTTCCGGGGGAGCAGTACTTC
abundance: once
j_gene: TRBJ2-7
d_gene: NA
v_gene: TRBV19

CDR3aa: CASSLVGVYYEQYF
CDR3nt: TGCGCCAGCAGCTTGGTAGGGGTTTACTACGAGCAGTACTTC
abundance: NA
j_gene: TRBJ2-7
d_gene: NA
v_gene: TRBV5-1

CDR3aa: CASGIQGRPEKLFF
CDR3nt: TGTGCCAGCGGTATACAGGGGAGGCCTGAAAAACTGTTTTTT
abundance: NA
j_gene: TRBJ1-4
d_gene: TRBD1
v_gene: TRBV2

CDR3aa: CASRAIASGANVLTF
CDR3nt: TGTGCCAGCAGGGCAATAGCCTCTGGGGCCAACGTCCTGACTTTC
abundance: NA
j_gene: TRBJ2-6
d_gene: NA
v_gene: TRBV13

CDR3aa: CASSQGLADIYEQYF
CDR3nt: TGCGCCAGCAGCCAGGGACTAGCGGATATATACGAGCAGTACTTC
abundance: NA
j_gene: TRBJ2-7
d_gene: TRBD2
v_gene: TRBV4-1

CDR3aa: CASSSLAGGFTDTQYF
CDR3nt: TGTGCCAGCAGCTCTCTAGCGGGAGGGTTCACAGATACGCAGTATTTT
abundance: NA
j_gene: TRBJ2-3
d_gene: TRBD2
v_gene: TRBV11-3

CDR3aa: CASSEAPWTGNYEQYF
CDR3nt: TGTGCCAGCAGTGAAGCGCCGTGGACAGGGAACTACGAGCAGTACTTC
abundance: NA
j_gene: TRBJ2-7
d_gene: TRBD1
v_gene: TRBV6-1

CDR3aa: CASSEAYGYTF
CDR3nt: TGTGCCAGCAGTGAGGCCTATGGCTACACCTTC
abundance: NA
j_gene: TRBJ1-2
d_gene: NA
v_gene: TRBV6-1

CDR3aa: CASRTLGQALNEQFF
CDR3nt: TGTGCCAGCAGGACGCTGGGACAGGCCCTCAATGAGCAGTTCTTC
abundance: NA
j_gene: TRBJ2-1
d_gene: TRBD1
v_gene: TRBV19

CDR3aa: CASSRDYVLSTDTQYF
CDR3nt: TGTGCCAGTTCCCGGGACTACGTACTCAGCACAGATACGCAGTATTTT
abundance: NA
j_gene: TRBJ2-3
d_gene: TRBD2
v_gene: TRBV28

CDR3aa: CASSSHRDRGHYGYTF
CDR3nt: TGTGCCAGCAGTTCCCACCGTGACAGGGGACACTATGGCTACACCTTC
abundance: NA
j_gene: TRBJ1-2
d_gene: TRBD1
v_gene: TRBV28

CDR3aa: CASALPLGIQYF
CDR3nt: TGTGCCAGCGCCCTTCCCCTCGGCATTCAGTACTTC
abundance: NA
j_gene: TRBJ2-4
d_gene: NA
v_gene: TRBV7-2

CDR3aa: CASSATGTSGRAGANVLTF
CDR3nt: TGTGCCAGCAGCGCCACCGGGACTAGCGGGAGGGCTGGGGCCAACGTCCTGACTTTC
abundance: NA
j_gene: TRBJ2-6
d_gene: TRBD2
v_gene: TRBV9

CDR3aa: CASSYSGGARTHEQYF
CDR3nt: TGTGCCAGCAGTTACTCGGGAGGGGCGCGCACCCACGAGCAGTACTTC
abundance: NA
j_gene: TRBJ2-7
d_gene: TRBD2
v_gene: TRBV6-5

CDR3aa: CASSPGRGNYGYTF
CDR3nt: TGTGCCAGCAGTCCGGGGAGGGGGAACTATGGCTACACCTTC
abundance: NA
j_gene: TRBJ1-2
d_gene: NA
v_gene: TRBV6-4

CDR3aa: CASSNRDTGGEETQYF
CDR3nt: TGTGCCAGCAGCAACCGGGACACTGGGGGAGAAGAGACCCAGTACTTC
abundance: NA
j_gene: TRBJ2-5
d_gene: NA
v_gene: TRBV7-9

CDR3aa: CASRNSGGGTDTQYF
CDR3nt: TGTGCCAGCAGGAATAGCGGGGGGGGGACAGATACGCAGTATTTT
abundance: NA
j_gene: TRBJ2-3
d_gene: TRBD2
v_gene: TRBV2

CDR3aa: CASRRTSIDPGANVLTF
CDR3nt: TGCGCCAGCAGGAGGACTAGCATTGACCCTGGGGCCAACGTCCTGACTTTC
abundance: few
j_gene: TRBJ2-6
d_gene: TRBD2
v_gene: TRBV4-1

CDR3aa: CASSEDERGTYSNQPQHF
CDR3nt: TGTGCCAGCAGTGAAGACGAACGCGGAACTTATAGCAATCAGCCCCAGCATTTT
abundance: once
j_gene: TRBJ1-5
d_gene: NA
v_gene: TRBV6-1

CDR3aa: CATSRARRAGETQYF
CDR3nt: TGTGCCACCAGCAGAGCGAGGCGGGCGGGTGAGACCCAGTACTTC
abundance: few
j_gene: TRBJ2-5
d_gene: NA
v_gene: TRBV15

CDR3aa: CASSPGTGGDYEQYF
CDR3nt: TGTGCCAGCAGCCCGGGGACAGGGGGCGACTACGAGCAGTACTTC
abundance: NA
j_gene: TRBJ2-7
d_gene: TRBD1
v_gene: TRBV4-2

CDR3aa: CASSLSGGLAQETQYF
CDR3nt: TGCGCCAGCAGCTTGTCGGGGGGGCTAGCGCAAGAGACCCAGTACTTC
abundance: NA
j_gene: TRBJ2-5
d_gene: TRBD2
v_gene: TRBV5-1

CDR3aa: CASSLARAGRANYGYTF
CDR3nt: TGTGCCAGCAGCTTAGCGCGGGCAGGACGAGCTAACTATGGCTACACCTTC
abundance: NA
j_gene: TRBJ1-2
d_gene: NA
v_gene: TRBV7-9

CDR3aa: CASSPREGAEAFF
CDR3nt: TGTGCCAGCAGCCCCAGGGAAGGGGCAGAAGCTTTCTTT
abundance: once
j_gene: TRBJ1-1
d_gene: NA
v_gene: TRBV9

CDR3aa: CASSGTSRTFNEKLFF
CDR3nt: TGTGCCAGTAGTGGGACTTCACGGACTTTTAATGAAAAACTGTTTTTT
abundance: NA
j_gene: TRBJ1-4
d_gene: NA
v_gene: TRBV19

CDR3aa: CASSEDRGVGANVLTF
CDR3nt: TGTGCCAGCAGTGAAGACAGGGGGGTAGGGGCCAACGTCCTGACTTTC
abundance: NA
j_gene: TRBJ2-6
d_gene: TRBD1
v_gene: TRBV6-1

CDR3aa: CASSPGTSQTQYF
CDR3nt: TGTGCCAGCAGCCCTGGGACATCGCAGACCCAGTACTTC
abundance: once
j_gene: TRBJ2-5
d_gene: NA
v_gene: TRBV28

CDR3aa: CASSEATGRGRQPQHF
CDR3nt: TGTGCCAGCAGTGAAGCGACTGGGCGAGGGCGCCAGCCCCAGCATTTT
abundance: few
j_gene: TRBJ1-5
d_gene: NA
v_gene: TRBV2

CDR3aa: CAISPGRGNSPLHF
CDR3nt: TGTGCCATCAGTCCCGGTAGGGGCAATTCACCCCTCCACTTT
abundance: once
j_gene: TRBJ1-6
d_gene: NA
v_gene: TRBV10-3

CDR3aa: CASSDTDRSTEAFF
CDR3nt: TGTGCCAGCAGTGACACGGACAGGAGCACTGAAGCTTTCTTT
abundance: NA
j_gene: TRBJ1-1
d_gene: TRBD1
v_gene: TRBV6-4

CDR3aa: CASSYNTLPLRQAEQYF
CDR3nt: TGTGCCAGCAGCTACAACACCCTACCCCTTAGACAGGCGGAGCAGTACTTC
abundance: NA
j_gene: TRBJ2-7
d_gene: NA
v_gene: TRBV5-8

CDR3aa: CAWSLGGGAYEQYF
CDR3nt: TGTGCCTGGAGTCTAGGGGGGGGAGCCTACGAGCAGTACTTC
abundance: NA
j_gene: TRBJ2-7
d_gene: NA
v_gene: TRBV30

CDR3aa: CASSLYSHPSYGYTF
CDR3nt: TGTGCCAGCAGCTTATACAGCCACCCAAGCTATGGCTACACCTTC
abundance: few
j_gene: TRBJ1-2
d_gene: NA
v_gene: TRBV7-8

CDR3aa: CASSEGLIRGEQYF
CDR3nt: TGCGCCAGCAGTGAGGGACTGATCCGGGGCGAGCAGTACTTC
abundance: NA
j_gene: TRBJ2-7
d_gene: NA
v_gene: TRBV10-2

CDR3aa: CASGRDRVQETQYF
CDR3nt: TGTGCCAGCGGACGAGACAGGGTCCAAGAGACCCAGTACTTC
abundance: once
j_gene: TRBJ2-5
d_gene: TRBD1
v_gene: TRBV6-5

CDR3aa: CAWRRDSPWYF
CDR3nt: TGTGCCTGGAGGCGGGACTCCCCATGGTACTTC
abundance: few
j_gene: TRBJ2-5
d_gene: NA
v_gene: TRBV30

CDR3aa: CASTGRTADGTEAFF
CDR3nt: TGTGCCAGCACTGGGAGGACGGCCGATGGCACTGAAGCTTTCTTT
abundance: NA
j_gene: TRBJ1-1
d_gene: NA
v_gene: TRBV2

CDR3aa: CASSYSGELGEQYF
CDR3nt: TGTGCCAGCAGTTACTCAGGAGAATTGGGCGAGCAGTACTTC
abundance: few
j_gene: TRBJ2-7
d_gene: NA
v_gene: TRBV6-6

CDR3aa: CASSGSRGLNEKLFF
CDR3nt: TGTGCCAGCAGTGGATCCAGGGGGCTGAATGAAAAACTGTTTTTT
abundance: NA
j_gene: TRBJ1-4
d_gene: TRBD1
v_gene: TRBV28

CDR3aa: CASRRLCSGTEAFF
CDR3nt: TGTGCCAGCAGGAGACTATGCAGTGGGACTGAAGCTTTCTTT
abundance: NA
j_gene: TRBJ1-1
d_gene: NA
v_gene: TRBV6-7